Listed here is a single T cell receptor beta chain. Its antigen remains unknown. This sample was included in a study of early T cells in non-severe SARS-CoV-2 infection. Study-wide context: Sequenced bulk RNA came from whole blood that was unsorted, and chains were unpaired.

Broader study findings: The VDJdb matching leaned toward anti-spike CD8 responses and overlooked private and CD4 specificities.

Separate cDNA molecules each had unique molecular identifiers attached to them. TCRdb itself ran the 5' RACE reads through MiXCR, one entry per CDR3 protein. The data show about 21,000 distinct CDR3 sequences, around 6% seen once. The CDR3 covers 15 residues. V shed 8 bases, J shed 5 bases, and the junction held 13 bases outside the gene matches. From germline, CDR1 is SEHNR and CDR2 FQNEAQ (reference sequence). Sequencing used whole blood, obtained at baseline. The rearrangement uses TRBV7-9 and TRBJ2-3, with 7 bases matching TRBD1. The source is an adult who was a healthcare worker with PCR-confirmed SARS-CoV-2 infection or an uninfected control (not recorded which). The CDR3 reads CASGRQGSARDTQYF. The CDR3 coding sequence is TGTGCCAGCGGAAGACAGGGATCAGCACGAGATACGCAGTATTTT.